This T cell receptor (beta chain) was captured in a study of identical twins. Study findings and constraints: Monozygotic twin pairs showed more out-of-frame TCR alpha sharing than models estimated. Analyses of zero insertions could be partly confounded by invariant MAIT and iNKT cells.

TCRdb re-derived calls from the 5' RACE reads in MiXCR, one entry per CDR3 protein. The table has about 550,000 distinct CDR3 sequences, around 22% seen once. This clonotype was seen more than once but under ten times. Its antigen remains unidentified. Healthy Caucasian donors formed the entire cohort. A further study also used this sample, focusing on yellow fever vaccine responses in identical twins.

This receptor was identified in a woman aged 18-29 years in good health. What was sequenced was CD4+ T cells sorted from blood.

This CDR3 reads CASSLDRMAQFF. The CDR3 DNA sequence: TGTGCCAGCAGCTTGGACAGGATGGCGCAGTTCTTC. V usage is TRBV5-5 and J usage is TRBJ2-1; tentative D call: TRBD1 (5 bases). The germline V and J ends were trimmed by 0 bases and 12 bases, with 10 bases remaining between them. The CDR3 length is 12 residues. From germline, CDR1 is SGHKS and CDR2 YYEKEE (reference sequence).